These 32 T cell receptor beta chains share one sample of origin, sequenced in a study of long-term antiretroviral therapy in people with HIV. It was version v3.0 of the immunoSEQ assay that was run at survey level. Sequencing was performed with immunoSEQ multiplex PCR; in TCRdb, only in-frame clones are kept and a portion is missing. The data show fewer than 20,000 clones, 75% to 90% seen once. The material was unsorted PBMCs, obtained 4.2 years after starting antiretroviral therapy. Receptor source: a man aged 45 to 65 with HIV.

The chain joins TRBV21-1 to TRBJ1-5; the D call TRBD1 from the table was never checked on the DNA. TRBV21-1 is tagged as a pseudogene. The CDR3 spans 15 residues. The CDR3 protein is CASYRQVRSNQPQHF. The DNA of the CDR3 is TGTGCCAGCTACCGACAGGTCCGGAGCAATCAGCCCCAGCATTTT.

This chain uses TRBV19 with TRBJ1-5; D perhaps matches TRBD1 (5 bases). Trimming took off 2 bases at V and 0 bases at J, with 8 bases between the two ends. Germline V gene sequence: CDR1 LNHDA, CDR2 SQIVND (reference sequence). This CDR3 region has 15 residues. CDR3 sequence reads: CASSIRGDSNQPQHF. CDR3 sequence (DNA): TGTGCCAGTAGTATACGGGGGGATAGCAATCAGCCCCAGCATTTT.

This clone was seen once. The chain recombines TRBV5-4 with TRBJ1-1; no clear D. The germline CDR1 and CDR2 sequences are SGHNT and YYREEE (reference sequence). This CDR3 region has 12 residues. The germline V and J ends were trimmed by 4 bases and 11 bases, with 15 bases remaining between them. For the CDR3, the DNA is TGTGCCAGCAGCCCCCACGGGGATGGCGCTTTCTTT. It yields the protein CASSPHGDGAFF. Looking up the rest from reference TRBV5-4 and TRBJ1-1 gives the full variable domain: ETGVTQSPTHLIKTRGQQVTLRCSSQSGHNTVSWYQQALGQGPQFIFQYYREEENGRGNFPPRFSGLQFPNYSSELNVNALELDDSALYLCASSPHGDGAFFGQGTRLTVV.

V usage is TRBV30 and J usage is TRBJ2-1, with 13 bases matching TRBD2. With 3 bases clipped from V and 8 bases from J, the junction kept 7 bases outside the gene matches. Germline V lookup: CDR1 GTSNPN, CDR2 SVGIG (reference sequence). The CDR3 is 15 residues long. The CDR3: CAWRRLAGGFDEQFF. CDR3 DNA sequence: TGTGCCTGGAGGCGACTAGCGGGGGGTTTTGATGAGCAGTTCTTC.

This sequence joins TRBV18 and TRBJ2-5; D gene uncertain. There are 15 residues in the CDR3. The V and J ends lost 3 bases and 2 bases respectively, with 13 bases between them. CDR1 is KGHSH and CDR2 is LQKENI in the germline V gene. CDR3 bases: TGTGCCAGCTCACCTGTAAATTCATTACAAGAGACCCAGTACTTC. It translates to CASSPVNSLQETQYF. Full variable domain (outside the CDR3, taken from reference TRBV18 and TRBJ2-5): NAGVMQNPRHLVRRRGQEARLRCSPMKGHSHVYWYRQLPEEGLKFMVYLQKENIIDESGMPKERFSAEFPKEGPSILRIQQVVRGDSAAYFCASSPVNSLQETQYFGPGTRLLVL.

This chain uses TRBV30 with TRBJ2-2; D is perhaps TRBD2 (5 bases). The V end lost 3 bases, the J end lost 2 bases, and 10 bases lay between the germline ends. The CDR3 sequence is 14 residues long. Germline assignment: CDR1 GTSNPN and CDR2 SVGIG (reference sequence). The DNA of the CDR3 is TGTGCCTGGAGCGAGGGAACAAACACCGGGGAGCTGTTTTTT. Protein product: CAWSEGTNTGELFF.

The chain carries TRBV12-2 and TRBJ1-5; the D segment call TRBD1 is taken from the table without a DNA check. TRBV12-2 is a documented pseudogene. This CDR3 spans 15 amino acids. The CDR3 bases are TGTGCAAGTCGCTTGGTACAGGGTAGCAATCAGCCCCAGCATTTT. It codes for CASRLVQGSNQPQHF.

The V and J genes are TRBV4-1 and TRBJ2-1; tentative D call: TRBD2 (6 bases). V shed 4 bases and J shed 4 bases, with 11 bases lying between them. Per the germline V gene, CDR1 is MGHRA and CDR2 is YSYEKL. The CDR3 contains 14 residues. The CDR3 here is CASSPSAEYNEQFF. Written as DNA, the CDR3 is TGCGCCAGCAGCCCTAGCGCTGAATACAATGAGCAGTTCTTC.

The rearrangement uses TRBV10-2 and TRBJ2-7; 7 bases map to TRBD2. This CDR3 has 13 amino acids. Unmatched junction bases numbered 7, after V lost 8 bases and J lost 3 bases. Germline V lookup: CDR1 WSHSY, CDR2 SAAADI. The DNA of the CDR3 is TGCGCCAGCGGGGGGGAAAAGGGCTACGAGCAGTACTTC. It translates to CASGGEKGYEQYF.

V and J are TRBV5-1 and TRBJ2-2; 8 bases agree with TRBD1. J was trimmed by 1 base and V by 4 bases; bases with no gene match: 6. Germline CDR1 is SGHRS and CDR2 is YFSETQ. This CDR3 spans 16 amino acids. The CDR3 reads CASSLYGTGNTGELFF. As DNA, the CDR3 is TGCGCCAGCAGCCTCTACGGGACAGGGAACACCGGGGAGCTGTTTTTT.

The V and J genes are TRBV27 and TRBJ2-1; TRBD2 aligns across 9 bases. Looked up from germline, CDR1 is MNHEY and CDR2 is SMNVEV (reference sequence). This CDR3 has 16 amino acids. V trimming: 5 bases; J trimming: 1 base; junction bases outside the gene matches: 6. CDR3 nucleotide sequence: TGTGCCAGCAGTCAATCAGCGGGGGGATCCTACAATGAGCAGTTCTTC. Amino acids: CASSQSAGGSYNEQFF.

The chain joins TRBV6-1 to TRBJ1-3; no reliable D call. The CDR3 runs to 15 residues. Trimming left V 6 bases short and J 4 bases short, with 16 bases between. Germline V lookup: CDR1 MNHNS, CDR2 SASEGT. This CDR3 is CASSPWPARGNTIYF. The DNA of the CDR3 is TGTGCCAGCAGCCCCTGGCCGGCGAGGGGAAACACCATATATTTT.

The rearrangement joins TRBV5-4 to TRBJ2-1, with 8 bases aligning to TRBD1. Germline-derived CDR1 and CDR2 are SGHNT and YYREEE (reference sequence). V was clipped by 1 base and J by 7 bases; unmatched bases: 4. The CDR3 length is 14 residues. The CDR3, as DNA: TGTGCCAGCAGCTTGCGACAGGGGAATAATGAGCAGTTCTTC. This encodes CASSLRQGNNEQFF. Combining the CDR3 with reference TRBV5-4 and TRBJ2-1 gives the whole variable domain ETGVTQSPTHLIKTRGQQVTLRCSSQSGHNTVSWYQQALGQGPQFIFQYYREEENGRGNFPPRFSGLQFPNYSSELNVNALELDDSALYLCASSLRQGNNEQFFGPGTRLTVL.

This clone was counted once. V gene TRBV7-8 combines with J gene TRBJ1-4; D is perhaps TRBD1 (5 bases). Germline values: CDR1 SGHVS, CDR2 FQNEAQ. The CDR3 runs 13 residues. V was trimmed by 0 bases and J by 6 bases, leaving 5 bases between them. The CDR3 DNA reads TGTGCCAGCAGCTTAGCGGGGGATGAAAAACTGTTTTTT. Amino acids: CASSLAGDEKLFF. The full variable domain, its missing parts supplied by reference TRBV7-8 and TRBJ1-4, is GAGVSQSPRYKVAKRGQDVALRCDPISGHVSLFWYQQALGQGPEFLTYFQNEAQLDKSGLPSDRFFAERPEGSVSTLKIQRTQQEDSAVYLCASSLAGDEKLFFGSGTQLSVL.

This chain joins TRBV5-1 and TRBJ2-1; perhaps TRBD2 as D (5 bases). Germline CDR1 and CDR2: SGHRS and YFSETQ. V shed 4 bases and J shed 4 bases, with 21 bases lying between them. CDR3 length: 17 residues. In nucleotides, the CDR3 is TGCGCCAGCAGCCCAAGGACGGAGGCCCTATCGTACAATGAGCAGTTCTTC. Protein sequence: CASSPRTEALSYNEQFF.

The rearrangement links TRBV15 to TRBJ1-1; D is perhaps TRBD1 (6 bases). The CDR3 totals 15 residues. Trimming took off 0 bases at V and 5 bases at J, with 13 bases between the two ends. The germline gives CDR1 LNHNV, CDR2 YYDKDF (reference sequence). For the CDR3, the DNA is TGTGCCACCAGCAGAGATTGGGGGGCGCGGACTGAAGCTTTCTTT. Translating gives CATSRDWGARTEAFF. The whole variable domain, filled in from reference TRBV15 and TRBJ1-1, reads DAMVIQNPRYQVTQFGKPVTLSCSQTLNHNVMYWYQQKSSQAPKLLFHYYDKDFNNEADTPDNFQSRRPNTSFCFLDIRSPGLGDTAMYLCATSRDWGARTEAFFGQGTRLTVV.

The V call is TRBV2, the J call TRBJ1-2; no firm D call. Germline values: CDR1 SNHLY, CDR2 FYNNEI. V shed 5 bases and J shed 9 bases, with 13 bases lying between them. The CDR3 has 12 residues. The CDR3 DNA follows: TGTGCCAGCAGTCTTCTGGGTATGAGCTACACCTTC. Translation: CASSLLGMSYTF.

The rearrangement joins TRBV7-6 to TRBJ1-6, with D hard to call. V lost 3 bases and J lost 10, with 13 bases in between. Germline-derived CDR1 and CDR2 are SGHVS and FNYEAQ. The CDR3 has 14 amino acids. The CDR3 DNA follows: TGTGCCAGCAGCTTCGGCGGCTTAGGGTCACCCCTCCACTTT. Its protein is CASSFGGLGSPLHF.

V is TRBV27 and J is TRBJ1-4; 7 nucleotides line up with TRBD1. Germline-derived CDR1 and CDR2 are MNHEY and SMNVEV (reference sequence). The CDR3 is 16 residues long. V dropped 8 bases and J dropped 0; count of bases not matched to a gene: 9. The CDR3 nucleotides are TGTGCCAGCTCATACGGGACAGCCACAACTAATGAAAAACTGTTTTTT. This sequence encodes CASSYGTATTNEKLFF.

The rearrangement links TRBV6-5 to TRBJ2-7; 8 positions match TRBD2. Germline CDR1 and CDR2: MNHEY and SVGAGI. CDR3 length: 15 residues. The V and J ends lost 2 bases and 3 bases, in that order; junction bases with no gene match: 6. CDR3 residues: CASSYRRGGHYEQYF. CDR3 nucleotides: TGTGCCAGCAGTTACAGACGGGGGGGGCACTACGAGCAGTACTTC.

The J gene is TRBJ1-3, the V gene TRBV11-3; D is undetermined. The CDR3 is 13 amino acids. Germline CDR1 reads SGHNT; CDR2 reads YENEEA. V shed 2 bases and J shed 4 bases, with 6 bases lying between them. The CDR3 DNA is TGTGCCAGCAGCTTACCGGGAGGAAACACCATATATTTT. Protein product: CASSLPGGNTIYF.

This chain joins TRBV6-6 and TRBJ1-2; tentatively, D is TRBD1 (5 bases). V dropped 0 bases and J dropped 4 bases, with 12 bases sitting between them. This CDR3 region has 15 residues. The germline V gene encodes CDR1 MNHNY and CDR2 SVGAGI (reference sequence). The CDR3 sequence: CASSYSVRARYGYTF. The CDR3 DNA reads TGTGCCAGCAGTTACTCTGTCAGGGCCCGCTATGGCTACACCTTC.

The J gene is TRBJ2-2, the V gene TRBV11-2, with TRBD1 matching 7 bases. This CDR3 has 15 residues. With V trimmed by 5 bases and J by 7 bases, 10 bases remained unmatched. The germline V gene encodes CDR1 SGHAT and CDR2 FQNNGV. CDR3 sequence reads: CASSRSRGTDGELFF. The CDR3 DNA sequence: TGTGCCAGCAGCCGAAGCAGGGGGACGGACGGGGAGCTGTTTTTT.

The rearrangement links TRBV2 to TRBJ2-7; tentative D call: TRBD2 (6 bases). CDR3 length equals 13 residues. CDR1 and CDR2 (germline): SNHLY, FYNNEI. The ends were cut back, 0 bases at V and 6 bases at J, with 9 bases in the middle. This CDR3 reads CASSEARGGEQYF. The CDR3 DNA sequence: TGTGCCAGCAGTGAAGCACGGGGAGGCGAGCAGTACTTC.

The rearrangement uses TRBV6-1 and TRBJ1-2; 11 nucleotides agree with TRBD1. Looked up from germline, CDR1 is MNHNS and CDR2 is SASEGT. The CDR3 has 13 residues. Trimming removed 1 base from V and 8 bases from J; junction bases left unmatched: 0. The CDR3 reads CASSEGTGGGYTF. CDR3 DNA: TGTGCCAGCAGTGAAGGGACAGGGGGCGGCTACACCTTC.

J is TRBJ1-5 and V is TRBV28, with 7 bases fitting TRBD1. The CDR3 runs 17 residues. Germline V lookup: CDR1 MDHEN, CDR2 SYDVKM. Losses at the gene ends were 6 bases for V and 2 bases for J; bases not matched to a gene: 13. The CDR3 loop reads CASSHGWGQSRNQPQHF. The DNA for the CDR3 is TGTGCCAGCAGCCATGGCTGGGGACAGAGTCGCAATCAGCCCCAGCATTTT.

CDR3 residues: CASSVGGQGFDEQYF. The CDR3 DNA follows: TGTGCCAGCAGCGTTGGGGGACAGGGGTTCGACGAGCAGTACTTC. This sequence joins TRBV7-3 and TRBJ2-7; TRBD1 matches 10 bases. V gave up 5 bases and J gave up 5 bases; unmatched junction bases: 9. The CDR3 loop spans 15 amino acids. Germline assignment: CDR1 SGHTA and CDR2 FQGTGA.

J is TRBJ2-6 and V is TRBV29-1, with D possibly being TRBD1 or TRBD2 (6 bases each). The CDR3 loop spans 15 amino acids. With 6 bases removed from V and 3 bases from J, the gap between germline ends came to 15 bases. The germline CDR1 and CDR2 sequences are SQVTM and ANQGSEA. The CDR3 loop is CSVEGGVGGANVLTF. In DNA form, the CDR3 reads TGCAGCGTCGAGGGGGGCGTCGGTGGGGCCAACGTCCTGACTTTC.

The chain recombines TRBV27 with TRBJ2-7; 12 bases are a match to TRBD1. This CDR3 has 14 amino acids. V trimming: 6 bases; J trimming: 5 bases; junction bases outside the gene matches: 5. CDR1 and CDR2 from the germline V gene are MNHEY and SMNVEV (reference sequence). CDR3 region: CASSLRDRGHEQYF. The CDR3 nucleotides are TGTGCCAGCAGCCTGCGGGACAGGGGGCACGAGCAGTACTTC.

This clone was recorded once. The chain joins TRBV19 to TRBJ2-7; 7 nucleotides match TRBD1. The CDR3 spans 14 residues. Losses at the gene ends were 3 bases for V and 3 bases for J; bases not matched to a gene: 5. CDR1 and CDR2 from the germline V gene are LNHDA and SQIVND (reference sequence). CDR3 amino acids: CASSIGTVNYEQYF. CDR3 nucleotides: TGTGCCAGTAGTATCGGGACAGTAAACTACGAGCAGTACTTC.

V is TRBV2 and J is TRBJ2-2, with 7 nucleotides matching TRBD1. The V segment lost 7 bases and the J segment 5 bases; nucleotides outside the gene matches: 7. The germline gives CDR1 SNHLY, CDR2 FYNNEI. CDR3 size: 14 residues. The CDR3 bases are TGTGCCAGCAAGACAGGGAGTGGGACCGGGGAGCTGTTTTTT. The encoded protein is CASKTGSGTGELFF.

The chain is built from TRBV7-2 and TRBJ1-1, with D perhaps TRBD1 (6 bases). The CDR3 spans 13 residues. The germline V gene encodes CDR1 SGHTA and CDR2 FQGNSA. Trimming left V 5 bases short and J 5 bases short, with 12 bases between. CDR3 sequence (DNA): TGTGCCAGCAGCCCACAGGGAAGGACTGAAGCTTTCTTT. It yields the protein CASSPQGRTEAFF.